These T cell receptor beta chains were read from a single sample in a study of response to subunit inactivated influenza vaccine. One entry per CDR3 protein results from TCRdb running MiXCR on the RT-PCR reads. The data show more than 600,000 distinct CDR3 sequences, about 18% seen once. Sample: PBMCs from blood, taken roughly 5 days after vaccination. These receptors came from a man in his fifties or sixties who received an inactivated influenza vaccine. The CDR3 runs from the conserved cysteine through the conserved F or W. A D gene is named only where the DNA matches it firmly. Clone size is shown for a subset of rows, as once, few, many or a class of expanded clone.

abundance	j_gene	v_gene	d_gene	CDR3aa	CDR3nt
.	TRBJ2-3	TRBV5-1	TRBD2	CASSVQLAGDTDTQYF	TGCGCCAGCAGCGTACAACTAGCGGGAGACACAGATACGCAGTATTTT
many	TRBJ2-1	TRBV15	.	CATSRDRGLYYNEQFF	TGTGCCACCAGCAGAGACAGAGGACTTTACTACAATGAGCAGTTCTTC
.	TRBJ2-3	TRBV29-1	TRBD1	CSVEQGALGTDTQYF	TGCAGCGTTGAGCAGGGGGCGCTGGGCACAGATACGCAGTATTTT
.	TRBJ2-3	TRBV15	.	CATSRVRESTDTQYF	TGTGCCACCAGCAGAGTTCGGGAGAGCACAGATACGCAGTATTTT
.	TRBJ1-1	TRBV7-2	.	CASSSIRSTSNTEAFF	TGTGCCAGCAGCTCCATCCGGTCCACTTCGAACACTGAAGCTTTCTTT
.	TRBJ2-1	TRBV7-9	.	CASSLAGSSEQFF	TGTGCCAGCAGCTTAGCCGGTAGTAGCGAGCAGTTCTTC
many	TRBJ2-1	TRBV5-1	.	CASSLGQELYNEQFF	TGCGCCAGCAGCTTGGGGCAGGAGCTCTACAATGAGCAGTTCTTC
few	TRBJ1-6	TRBV28	.	CASRGARYNNSPLHF	TGTGCCAGCAGGGGCGCCCGATACAATAATTCACCCCTCCACTTT
.	TRBJ2-2	TRBV9	TRBD1	CASSADRGPYGELFF	TGTGCCAGCAGCGCGGACAGGGGCCCTTACGGGGAGCTGTTTTTT
.	TRBJ2-7	TRBV5-1	TRBD1	CASSLAYRGYEQYF	TGCGCCAGCAGCTTGGCCTACAGGGGCTACGAGCAGTACTTC
few	TRBJ2-4	TRBV20-1	TRBD2	CSARWAGGESGAKNIQYF	TGCAGTGCTAGGTGGGCGGGAGGGGAGAGTGGAGCCAAAAACATTCAGTACTTC
.	TRBJ1-4	TRBV7-6	.	CASSQNPPYGAEKLFF	TGTGCCAGCAGCCAGAACCCACCCTATGGGGCTGAAAAACTGTTTTTT
few	TRBJ1-2	TRBV27	TRBD1	CASSYLRDSGGYTF	TGTGCCAGCAGTTATCTCCGGGACAGCGGTGGCTACACCTTC
few	TRBJ2-5	TRBV4-2	.	CASSQDYVPGKETQYF	TGTGCCAGCAGCCAAGATTATGTTCCGGGAAAAGAGACCCAGTACTTC
few	TRBJ2-2	TRBV12-3/TRBV12-4	TRBD1	CASSRTGGELFF	TGTGCCAGCAGTCGGACAGGCGGGGAGCTGTTTTTT
many	TRBJ2-4	TRBV5-5	TRBD2	CASSMGLENIQYF	TGTGCCAGCAGCATGGGACTAGAAAACATTCAGTACTTC
few	TRBJ2-5	TRBV12-3/TRBV12-4	.	CASSRTGMVETQYF	TGTGCCAGCAGTCGCACAGGGATGGTGGAGACCCAGTACTTC
.	TRBJ2-7	TRBV10-3	TRBD1	CAISGYRGQSYEQYF	TGTGCCATCAGTGGCTACAGGGGGCAATCCTACGAGCAGTACTTC
.	TRBJ2-3	TRBV20-1	.	CSVPGRTFRGQYF	TGCAGTGTCCCGGGACGTACTTTTCGGGGGCAGTATTTT
.	TRBJ2-1	TRBV6-2/TRBV6-3	TRBD2	CASSYSRAGASGRVDNEQFF	TGTGCCAGCAGTTACTCACGAGCCGGGGCTAGCGGGAGAGTCGACAATGAGCAGTTCTTC